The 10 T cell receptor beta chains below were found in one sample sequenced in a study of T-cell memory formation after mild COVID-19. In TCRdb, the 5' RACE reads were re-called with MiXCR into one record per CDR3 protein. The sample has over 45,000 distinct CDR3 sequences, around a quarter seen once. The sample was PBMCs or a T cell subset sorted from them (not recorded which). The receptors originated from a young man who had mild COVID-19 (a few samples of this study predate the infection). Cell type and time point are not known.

The CDR3 DNA reads TGTGCCTGGAGTGGCCTAGCGGGGGGGCGCGAGCAGTACTTC. Protein product: CAWSGLAGGREQYF. The chain uses TRBV30 and TRBJ2-7; 12 positions agree with TRBD2. The CDR3 totals 14 residues. J lost 6 bases, V lost 1 base, and 4 bases had no gene match. Germline CDR1 reads GTSNPN; CDR2 reads SVGIG (reference sequence).

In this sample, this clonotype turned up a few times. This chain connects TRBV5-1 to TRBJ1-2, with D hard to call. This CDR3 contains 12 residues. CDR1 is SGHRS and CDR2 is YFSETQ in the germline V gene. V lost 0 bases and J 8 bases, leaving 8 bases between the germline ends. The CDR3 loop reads CASSLGGSGYTF. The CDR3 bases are TGCGCCAGCAGCTTGGGGGGATCCGGCTACACCTTC.

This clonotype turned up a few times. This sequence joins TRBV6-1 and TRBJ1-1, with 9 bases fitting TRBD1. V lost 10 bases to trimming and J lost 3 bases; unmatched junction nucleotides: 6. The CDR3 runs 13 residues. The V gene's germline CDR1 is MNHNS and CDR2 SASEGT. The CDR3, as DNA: TGTGCCACCTGGGGGACAGGGCACACTGAAGCTTTCTTT. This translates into CATWGTGHTEAFF.

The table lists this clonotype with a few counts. CDR3 sequence: CASSLAADGQFF. The CDR3 DNA is TGTGCCAGCAGCTTGGCCGCTGATGGGCAGTTCTTC. This sequence joins TRBV5-6 and TRBJ2-1; D gene unclear. Germline CDR1 SGHDT, CDR2 YYEEEE. Trimming shortened V by 0 bases and J by 12 bases, and 10 bases separated the two germline ends. The CDR3 consists of 12 residues.

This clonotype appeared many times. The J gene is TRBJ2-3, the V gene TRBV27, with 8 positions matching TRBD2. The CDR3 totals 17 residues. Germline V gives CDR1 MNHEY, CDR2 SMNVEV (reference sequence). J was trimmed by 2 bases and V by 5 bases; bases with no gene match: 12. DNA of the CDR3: TGTGCCAGCAGTCCCGTCGGGGGGGGCGGGCCCACAGATACGCAGTATTTT. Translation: CASSPVGGGGPTDTQYF.

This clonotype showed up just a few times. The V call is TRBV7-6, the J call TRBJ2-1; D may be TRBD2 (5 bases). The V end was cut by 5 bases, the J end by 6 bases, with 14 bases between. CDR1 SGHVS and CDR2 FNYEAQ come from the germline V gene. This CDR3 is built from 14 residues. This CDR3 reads CASSARAGTNEQFF. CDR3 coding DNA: TGTGCCAGCAGCGCCCGGGCGGGCACCAATGAGCAGTTCTTC.

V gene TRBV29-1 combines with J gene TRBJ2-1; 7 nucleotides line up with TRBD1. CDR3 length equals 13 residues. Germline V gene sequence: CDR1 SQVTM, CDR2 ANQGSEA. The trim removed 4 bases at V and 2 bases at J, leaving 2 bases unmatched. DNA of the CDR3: TGCAGCGTTGGGACAGGAGCCTACAATGAGCAGTTCTTC. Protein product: CSVGTGAYNEQFF.

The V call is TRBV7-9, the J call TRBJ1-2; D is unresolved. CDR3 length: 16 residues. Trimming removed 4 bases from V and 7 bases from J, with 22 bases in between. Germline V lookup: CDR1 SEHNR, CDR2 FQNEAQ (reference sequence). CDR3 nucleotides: TGTGCCAGCAGCTGGGCGGCGGCAGCGGCCGAGGGTGGCTACACCTTC. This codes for CASSWAAAAAEGGYTF.

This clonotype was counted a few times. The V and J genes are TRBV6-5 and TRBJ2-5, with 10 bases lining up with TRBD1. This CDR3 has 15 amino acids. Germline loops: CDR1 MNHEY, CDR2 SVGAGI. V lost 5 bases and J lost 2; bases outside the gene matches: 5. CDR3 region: CASSAGTGAQETQYF. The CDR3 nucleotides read TGTGCCAGCAGTGCCGGGACAGGGGCGCAAGAGACCCAGTACTTC.

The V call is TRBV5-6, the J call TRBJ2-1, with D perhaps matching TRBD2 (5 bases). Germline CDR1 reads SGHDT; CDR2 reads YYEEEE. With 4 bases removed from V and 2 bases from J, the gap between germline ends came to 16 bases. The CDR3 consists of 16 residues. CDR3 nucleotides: TGTGCCAGCAGCGTAAGATCAACTAGTACCTACAATGAGCAGTTCTTC. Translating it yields CASSVRSTSTYNEQFF.